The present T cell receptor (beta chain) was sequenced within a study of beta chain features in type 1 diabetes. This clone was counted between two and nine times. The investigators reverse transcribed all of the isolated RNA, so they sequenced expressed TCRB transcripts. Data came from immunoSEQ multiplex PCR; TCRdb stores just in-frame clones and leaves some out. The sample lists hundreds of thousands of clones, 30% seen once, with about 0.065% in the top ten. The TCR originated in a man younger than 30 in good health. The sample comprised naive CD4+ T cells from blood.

The CDR3 spells CSAYRIYGYTF. DNA of the CDR3: TGCAGTGCTTACAGAATCTATGGCTACACCTTC. V gene TRBV20-1 combines with J gene TRBJ1-2; D call uncertain. V lost 5 bases and J lost 4, with 8 bases in between. CDR1 and CDR2 from the germline V gene are DFQATT and SNEGSKA (reference sequence). The CDR3 is made up of 11 amino acids.